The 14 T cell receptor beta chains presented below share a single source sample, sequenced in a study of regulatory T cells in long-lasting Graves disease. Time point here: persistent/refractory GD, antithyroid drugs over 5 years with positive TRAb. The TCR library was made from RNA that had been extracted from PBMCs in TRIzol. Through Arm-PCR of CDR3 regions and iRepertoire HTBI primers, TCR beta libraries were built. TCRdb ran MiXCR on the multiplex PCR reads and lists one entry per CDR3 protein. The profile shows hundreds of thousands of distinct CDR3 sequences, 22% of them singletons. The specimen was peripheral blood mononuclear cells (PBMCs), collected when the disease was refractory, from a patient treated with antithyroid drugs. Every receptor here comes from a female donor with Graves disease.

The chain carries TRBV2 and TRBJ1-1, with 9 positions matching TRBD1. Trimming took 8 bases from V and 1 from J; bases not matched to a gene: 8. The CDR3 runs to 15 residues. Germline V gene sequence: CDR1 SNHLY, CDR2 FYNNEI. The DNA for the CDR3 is TGTGCCAGCGCCGGACAGGGGATAAAGAACACTGAAGCTTTCTTT. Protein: CASAGQGIKNTEAFF. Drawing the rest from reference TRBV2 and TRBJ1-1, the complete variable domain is EPEVTQTPSHQVTQMGQEVILRCVPISNHLYFYWYRQILGQKVEFLVSFYNNEISEKSEIFDDQFSVERPDGSNFTLKIRSTKLEDSAMYFCASAGQGIKNTEAFFGQGTRLTVV.

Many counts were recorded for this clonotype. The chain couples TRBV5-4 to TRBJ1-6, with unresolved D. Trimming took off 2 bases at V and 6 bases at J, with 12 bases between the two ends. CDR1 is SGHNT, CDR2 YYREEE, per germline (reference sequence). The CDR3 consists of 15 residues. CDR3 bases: TGTGCCAGCAGCTTTGTCCCCTCCGGTAATTCACCCCTCCACTTT. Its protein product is CASSFVPSGNSPLHF.

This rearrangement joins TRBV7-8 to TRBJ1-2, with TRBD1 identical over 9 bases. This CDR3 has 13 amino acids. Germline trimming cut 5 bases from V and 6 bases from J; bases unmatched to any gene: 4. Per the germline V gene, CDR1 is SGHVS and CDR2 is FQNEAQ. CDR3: CASSRDRDDGYTF. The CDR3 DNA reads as TGTGCCAGCAGCCGGGACAGGGATGATGGCTACACCTTC.

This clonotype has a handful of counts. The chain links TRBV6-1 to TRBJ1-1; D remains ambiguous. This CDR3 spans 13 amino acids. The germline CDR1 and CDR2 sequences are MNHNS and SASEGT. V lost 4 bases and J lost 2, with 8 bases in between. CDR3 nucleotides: TGTGCCAGCAGTGCTCCGGCCAACACTGAAGCTTTCTTT. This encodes CASSAPANTEAFF.

The CDR3 loop is CSVFLAGAETQYF. DNA for the CDR3: TGCAGCGTTTTTCTGGCGGGGGCAGAGACCCAGTACTTC. This chain joins TRBV29-1 and TRBJ2-5, with D tentatively TRBD2 (7 bases). Germline CDR1 is SQVTM and CDR2 is ANQGSEA. Deletions cut 5 bases from V and 4 bases from J, with 14 bases between. The CDR3 loop spans 13 amino acids.

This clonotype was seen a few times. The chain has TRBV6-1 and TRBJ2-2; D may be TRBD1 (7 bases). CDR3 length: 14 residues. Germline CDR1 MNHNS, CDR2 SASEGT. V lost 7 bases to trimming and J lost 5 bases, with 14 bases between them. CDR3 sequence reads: CASNRQGGTGELFF. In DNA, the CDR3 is TGTGCCAGCAATCGACAGGGAGGAACCGGGGAGCTGTTTTTT.

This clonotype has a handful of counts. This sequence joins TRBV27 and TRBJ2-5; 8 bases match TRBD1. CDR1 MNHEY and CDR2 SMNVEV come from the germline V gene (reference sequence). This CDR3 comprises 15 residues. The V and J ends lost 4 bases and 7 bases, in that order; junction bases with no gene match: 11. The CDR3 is CASSWSRDRRGTQYF. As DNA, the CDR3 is TGTGCCAGCAGTTGGAGCCGGGACAGGAGGGGGACCCAGTACTTC.

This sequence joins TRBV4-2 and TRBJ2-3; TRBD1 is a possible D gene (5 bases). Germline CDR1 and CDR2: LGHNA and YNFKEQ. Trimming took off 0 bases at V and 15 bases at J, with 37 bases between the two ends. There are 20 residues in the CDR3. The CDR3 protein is CASSQDGIRPLLTLGLGLYF. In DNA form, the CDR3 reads TGTGCCAGCAGCCAAGATGGTATTCGCCCTCTCCTTACGTTGGGGCTGGGGTTATATTTT.

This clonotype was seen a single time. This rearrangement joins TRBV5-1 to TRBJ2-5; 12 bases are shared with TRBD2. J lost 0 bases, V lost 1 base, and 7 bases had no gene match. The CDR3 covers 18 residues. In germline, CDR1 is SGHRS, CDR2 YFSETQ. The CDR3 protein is CASSLLTSGGNYQETQYF. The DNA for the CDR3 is TGCGCCAGCAGCTTGTTGACTAGCGGGGGAAACTACCAAGAGACCCAGTACTTC.

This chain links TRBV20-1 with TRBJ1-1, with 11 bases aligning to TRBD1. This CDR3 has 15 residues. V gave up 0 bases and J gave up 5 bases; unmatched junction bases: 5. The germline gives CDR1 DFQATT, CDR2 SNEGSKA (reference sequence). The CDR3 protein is CSAREWTGGRTEAFF. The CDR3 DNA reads TGCAGTGCTAGAGAATGGACAGGGGGCCGGACTGAAGCTTTCTTT.

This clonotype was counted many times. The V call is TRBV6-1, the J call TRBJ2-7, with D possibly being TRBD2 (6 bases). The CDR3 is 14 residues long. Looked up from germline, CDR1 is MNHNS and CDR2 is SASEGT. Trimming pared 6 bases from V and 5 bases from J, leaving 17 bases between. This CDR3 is CASRDERRAHEQYF. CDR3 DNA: TGTGCCAGCAGAGACGAGCGGAGGGCCCACGAGCAGTACTTC.

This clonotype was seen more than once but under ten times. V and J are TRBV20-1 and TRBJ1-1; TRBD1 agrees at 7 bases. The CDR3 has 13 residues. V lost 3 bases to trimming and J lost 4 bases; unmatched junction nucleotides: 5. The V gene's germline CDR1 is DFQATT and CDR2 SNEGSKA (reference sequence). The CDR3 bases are TGCAGTGCTAGGACAGGGTTCGTCACTGAAGCTTTCTTT. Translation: CSARTGFVTEAFF.

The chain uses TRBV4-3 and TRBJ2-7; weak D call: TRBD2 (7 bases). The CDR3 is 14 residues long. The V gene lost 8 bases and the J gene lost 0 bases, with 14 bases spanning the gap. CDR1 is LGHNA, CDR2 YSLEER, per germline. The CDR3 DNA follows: TGCGCCAGCTCAGAGGGGGGGACCTCCTACGAGCAGTACTTC. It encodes CASSEGGTSYEQYF.

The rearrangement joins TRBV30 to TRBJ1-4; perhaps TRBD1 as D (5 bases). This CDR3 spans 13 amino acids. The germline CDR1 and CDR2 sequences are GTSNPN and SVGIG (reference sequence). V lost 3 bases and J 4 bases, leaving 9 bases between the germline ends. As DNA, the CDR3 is TGTGCCTGGAGCTGGGGGGATAATGAAAAACTGTTTTTT. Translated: CAWSWGDNEKLFF.